The present TCR beta chain was sequenced within a study of T cells after yellow fever vaccination. Turning to the study itself: Fractions low in cell number were prepared with SMART-Seq v4 Ultra Low Input.

The 5'RACE template-switching step produced TCR cDNA and added a universal primer site and UMIs. TCRdb used MiXCR to reprocess the 5' RACE reads, holding one entry per CDR3 protein. Among more than 120,000 distinct CDR3 sequences, over 7% were seen once, and the ten largest hold roughly 0.76%. Germline V lookup: CDR1 SGHTS, CDR2 YDEGEE. This CDR3 has 15 residues. The trim removed 4 bases at V and 0 bases at J, leaving 4 bases unmatched. Study-wide points: Although the secondary response was weaker, it peaked faster, at day 5 versus 15.

This clonotype has at least ten counts. Its matching antigen is unknown. The clonotype was recovered from a man under 40 who received the YFV17D yellow fever vaccine. The chain is built from TRBV5-8 and TRBJ2-1; 7 bases match TRBD1. Source: CD4+ T cells sorted from PBMCs, taken 5 days after the yellow fever booster vaccination. CDR3 DNA sequence: TGTGCCAGCAGCCCAGACAGGGTCTCCTACAATGAGCAGTTCTTC. Amino acids: CASSPDRVSYNEQFF.